This T cell receptor beta chain was sequenced for a study of blood T cell repertoires in COVID-19. Study-wide background: Material from acute and convalescent COVID-19 was sourced from the United States, Italy and Spain. The analysed material was cDNA or gDNA that came from T cells, B-cell-depleted T cells, or PBMCs.

In the original workflow: Reference gene primers were amplified, and this amplification served to estimate nucleated cell counts. Profiled with immunoSEQ multiplex PCR; TCRdb holds only in-frame clones, not every one. The D gene and trimming were derived from the DNA, and the V and J assignments and clone size from that table. The sample contains roughly 68,000 clones, 80% to 85% of which appear only once. V lost 4 bases to trimming and J lost 4 bases; unmatched junction nucleotides: 10. Germline lookup yields CDR1 MNHEY and CDR2 SVGEGT. The CDR3 is 16 amino acids. The receptor was derived from a man aged 50 to 59 with active COVID-19. V gene TRBV6-2 or TRBV6-3 combines with J gene TRBJ1-5, with 7 bases that match TRBD1. Sequencing was done on a sample of peripheral blood. CDR3 sequence: CASSSHRTGRNQPQHF. The CDR3 nucleotides are TGTGCCAGCAGTTCGCACCGGACAGGCCGGAATCAGCCCCAGCATTTT.